Detailed here is one T cell receptor (beta chain). The antigen is undetermined. Regarding treatment: oral pan-JAK inhibitor, 5-10 mg twice daily. Peripheral blood, together with lesional scalp punch biopsies, was collected from alopecia areata patients. The authors sorted CD4+ and CD8+ T cells from PBMCs. The source of the sample is a study of CD8+ T cells in alopecia areata. Whole-study findings and limits: A great number of expanded lesional clones endured in scalp and blood during tofacitinib.

Extracted from the samples, RNA was reverse transcribed into cDNA to serve as the sequencing template. Repertoires were generated with immunoSEQ multiplex PCR, while TCRdb's copy carries only in-frame clones and drops some. The repertoire includes approximately 200,000 clones, about 60% of them detected once, and approximately 3.4% sits in the top ten. Trimming removed 5 bases from V and 0 bases from J; junction bases left unmatched: 3. This CDR3 region has 15 residues. CDR1 and CDR2 (germline): MNHEY, SMNVEV (reference sequence). The chain recombines TRBV27 with TRBJ2-1; TRBD1 agrees at 8 bases. The clonotype comes from a human donor with alopecia areata. The source was CD4+ T cells sorted from blood, collected at week 4, from a patient treated with tofacitinib. The chain's CDR3 is CASSHRGSSYNEQFF. The CDR3 DNA is TGTGCCAGCAGTCACAGGGGGAGCTCCTACAATGAGCAGTTCTTC.